These T cell receptor beta chains were read from a single sample in a study of T cell changes during pregnancy in multiple sclerosis. The method was immunoSEQ multiplex PCR; TCRdb's version includes in-frame clones alone and lacks a portion of them. The sample consists of roughly 80,000 clones, 85% to 95% of them appearing once. Here the sequenced sample was peripheral blood, taken in the first trimester of pregnancy. The source is a female donor with multiple sclerosis, enrolled in a pregnancy study. The conserved cysteine and the conserved F or W are not part of the CDR3 here. The D gene is left open where the match is weak.

d_call cdr3_length j_call v_call cdr3_aa
TRBD1 10 TRBJ2-7 TRBV19 ASSDRGYEQY
TRBD1 13 TRBJ1-2 TRBV5-6 ASSSLGQGRGGYT
. 12 TRBJ2-3 TRBV9 ASSSGLRTDTQY
. 13 TRBJ2-3 TRBV5-1 ASSLDVRVPDTQY
. 15 TRBJ2-3 TRBV9 ASSPGKSGDYTDTQY
. 14 TRBJ1-5 TRBV7-9 ASSASSSVLDQPQH
. 15 TRBJ1-3 TRBV5-4 ASSLVGQGTLGNTIY
. 11 TRBJ2-7 TRBV9 ASSATDWDEQY
. 16 TRBJ2-1 TRBV4-1 ASSSVRLGTTVYNEQF
. 13 TRBJ2-3 TRBV28 ASRRLDIRTDTQY
. 14 TRBJ1-4 TRBV18 ASSPNDMYSPEKLF
. 10 TRBJ2-7 TRBV7-8 ASSLAHYEQY
. 10 TRBJ1-5 TRBV28 ASSPGGQPQH
TRBD2 13 TRBJ2-1 TRBV6-6 ASIPSGSSYNEQF
. 13 TRBJ2-5 TRBV27 ASRERVQVQETQY
. 12 TRBJ1-6 TRBV9 ASSVQFGNSPLH
. 10 TRBJ2-3 TRBV7-3 ASSSSTDTQY
TRBD1 9 TRBJ1-2 TRBV28 ASKTGLGYT